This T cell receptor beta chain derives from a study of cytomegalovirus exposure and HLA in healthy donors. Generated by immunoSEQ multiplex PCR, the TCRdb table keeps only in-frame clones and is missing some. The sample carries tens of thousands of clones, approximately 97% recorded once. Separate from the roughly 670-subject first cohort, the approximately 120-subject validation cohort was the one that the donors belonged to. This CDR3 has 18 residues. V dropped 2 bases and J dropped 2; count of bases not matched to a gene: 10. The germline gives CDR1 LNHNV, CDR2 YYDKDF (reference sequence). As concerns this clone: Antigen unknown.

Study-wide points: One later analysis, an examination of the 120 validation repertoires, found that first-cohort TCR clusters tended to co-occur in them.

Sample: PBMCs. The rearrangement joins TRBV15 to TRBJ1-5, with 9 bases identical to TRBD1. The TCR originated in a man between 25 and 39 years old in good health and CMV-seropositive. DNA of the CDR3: TGTGCCACCAGCAGATCGTTACAGGGGGCTCTGGGCAATCAGCCCCAGCATTTT. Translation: CATSRSLQGALGNQPQHF.